This section outlines one T cell receptor beta chain sequence together with its context. As yet, its antigen is unknown. This record belongs to a study of regulatory T cells in long-lasting Graves disease. Study-wide points: Those with persistent Graves' had less TCR diversity than newly diagnosed patients. Possibly, accuracy suffered from the small sample size. Newly diagnosed disease favored TRBV20-1 and TRBJ2-1 over persistent disease.

V lost 6 bases, J lost 4 bases, and 15 bases lay in between. This CDR3 comprises 15 residues. The germline V gene encodes CDR1 SNHLY and CDR2 FYNNEI. The TCR beta library used iRepertoire HTBI primers with Arm-PCR amplification of CDR3. A single record per CDR3 protein comes from TCRdb applying MiXCR to the multiplex PCR reads. This sample has a few hundred thousand distinct CDR3 sequences, with 20% to 25% found just once. Time point defined: persistent/refractory GD, antithyroid drugs over 5 years with positive TRAb. PBMC-derived RNA was used for the TCR library. Patients came through an endocrinology department, and that department was in Xi'an, China.

The sequence came from a female donor with Graves disease. This chain connects TRBV2 to TRBJ2-2; D is possibly TRBD2 (6 bases). The material sequenced was peripheral blood mononuclear cells (PBMCs), taken when the disease was refractory, from a patient treated with antithyroid drugs. The CDR3 DNA follows: TGTGCCAGCAGAGATGACGGGGGAGGCACCGGGGAGCTGTTTTTT. Its protein is CASRDDGGGTGELFF.